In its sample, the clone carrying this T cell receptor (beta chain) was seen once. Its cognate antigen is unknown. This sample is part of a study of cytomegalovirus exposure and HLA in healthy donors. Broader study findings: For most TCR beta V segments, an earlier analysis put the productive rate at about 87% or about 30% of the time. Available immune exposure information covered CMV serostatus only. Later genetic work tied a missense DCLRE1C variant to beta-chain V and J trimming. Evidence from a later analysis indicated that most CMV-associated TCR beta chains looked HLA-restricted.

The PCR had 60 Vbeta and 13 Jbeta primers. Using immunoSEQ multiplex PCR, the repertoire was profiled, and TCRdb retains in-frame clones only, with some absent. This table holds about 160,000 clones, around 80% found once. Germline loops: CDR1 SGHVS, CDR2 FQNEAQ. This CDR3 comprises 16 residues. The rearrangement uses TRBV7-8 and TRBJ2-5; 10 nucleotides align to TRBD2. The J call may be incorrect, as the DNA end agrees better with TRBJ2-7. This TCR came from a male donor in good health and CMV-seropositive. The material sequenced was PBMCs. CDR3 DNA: TGTGCCAGCAGCGTTCTAGCGGGAGCACCCCTCTACGAGCAGTACTTC. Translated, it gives CASSVLAGAPLYEQYF.